This T cell receptor beta chain derives from a study of metastatic and nonmetastatic thyroid tumors (dated by TCRdb to about 2020). Looking at the study overall: The researchers compared repertoires between peripheral blood samples and tumor or nodule tissue samples from patients with malignant or benign thyroid disease.

No treatment had been received by any patient before thyroid surgery. Using T-cell receptor beta sequencing, the researchers looked back retrospectively at clinical samples from patients, gathered between the early 2010s and the late 2010s. The research as a whole found: In both blood and tumor samples, malignant tumors were reported to have significantly higher TCR beta diversity than benign nodules.

The CDR3 measures 13 amino acids from cysteine to phenylalanine. The retained sequence is limited to the CDR3, 39 bases, with the frame set at the first base. Via the germline V gene, CDR1 is SQVTM and CDR2 ANQGSEA. This clone was seen ten or more times. Its antigen is unknown. This clone may be a read error of a much larger clone one base away. The library was built by means of PCR. The instrument given in TCRdb is Illumina HiSeq 4000. High-throughput sequencing was used to profile the CDR3 region of the TCR beta-chain in every patient. The authors processed their data as follows. A classifier to discriminate distant-metastatic papillary thyroid cancer patients was built from CDR3 differences across clinicopathological groups. Repertoire diversity was assessed with the Shannon index, and tumor-blood repertoire similarity with the Morisita-Horn index. TCRdb took the public reads, trimmed them with fastp at Q25, ran MiXCR for clone calling and kept in-frame beta chains. Here the V and J calls rest on TCRdb's processing, not on the authors' analysis. The sample data list about 38,000 clones, and roughly 27% of these were observed just once. In total, the top ten clones hold around 10% of the sample.

The receptor comes from a female donor with papillary thyroid cancer or a benign thyroid nodule (not recorded which). Some clones in this sample may be carry-over from other donors' samples. Rearrangement joined TRBV29-1 to TRBJ1-2, with TRBD1 perhaps the D gene, on 5 matching bases. Input material: blood. The DNA is as follows: TGCAGCGTTGAAGATGTACAGGTATATGGCTACGCCTTC. This yields the protein CSVEDVQVYGYAF.